Below are 18 T cell receptor beta chains sequenced from a single sample in a study of breast tumors, draining lymph nodes, adjacent tissues. Each CDR3 protein is one row after TCRdb ran MiXCR on the multiplex PCR reads. The sample holds over 70,000 distinct CDR3 sequences, approximately 29% seen once. Breast cancer patients provided tissue from their axillary draining lymph nodes. Sequencing input: axillary lymph node tissue. The receptors stem from a female donor with breast cancer. Some clones in this sample may be carry-over from other donors' samples.

This clonotype turned up a few times. At one of its ends the junction is not consistent with the germline gene, which may arise from a read error. In DNA, the CDR3 is TGTGGCGTTGAATACGGACAGGGCTACGAGCAGTACTTC. Amino acid sequence: CGVEYGQGYEQYF. The V gene is TRBV29-1, the J gene TRBJ2-7; TRBD1 matches 8 bases. The CDR3 contains 13 residues. The germline V gene encodes CDR1 SQVTM and CDR2 ANQGSEA.

To note about this clonotype: The CDR3 does not close with the conserved phenylalanine or tryptophan, likely indicating a read error. V gene TRBV10-3 combines with J gene TRBJ1-2; TRBD1 agrees at 7 bases. The J segment lost 7 bases and the V segment lost 3 bases, leaving 5 bases of the junction unmatched. The CDR3 spans 13 residues. CDR1 is ENHRY and CDR2 is SYGVKD in the germline V gene. CDR3 sequence: CAISEDRVFGYTL. The CDR3 nucleotides read TGTGCCATCAGTGAAGACAGGGTTTTTGGCTACACCCTC.

Notes on this clonotype: A much larger clone differs by one base, so this may be a read error. The V gene is TRBV5-1, the J gene TRBJ2-5; D is possibly TRBD1 or TRBD2 (5 bases each). The CDR3 has 12 amino acids. Germline CDR1 reads SGHRS; CDR2 reads YFSETQ. The CDR3 nucleotides read TGCGCCAGCACCCAGGGTGGGGAGACCCACTACTTC. It specifies CASTQGGETHYF. The complete variable domain, with remaining parts taken from reference TRBV5-1 and TRBJ2-5, reads KAGVTQTPRYLIKTRGQQVTLSCSPISGHRSVSWYQQTPGQGLQFLFEYFSETQRNKGNFPGRFSGRQFSNSRSEMNVSTLELGDSALYLCASTQGGETHYFGPGTRLLVL.

This clonotype was seen once. A much larger clone is a single base away; this may be a read error. This chain joins TRBV20-1 and TRBJ2-7; unclear D gene. CDR1 DFQATT and CDR2 SNEGSKA come from the germline V gene (reference sequence). The CDR3 covers 16 residues. V lost 0 bases, J lost 4 bases, and 19 bases lay in between. CDR3 DNA: TGCAGTGCTAGAGACCTCGGATCTGACCCCTCGTACGAGCAGTACTTC. This translates into CSARDLGSDPSYEQYF.

This clonotype was counted at least ten times. A much larger clone differs by one base, so this may be a read error. The rearrangement joins TRBV12-5 to TRBJ1-6, with D perhaps TRBD1 (5 bases). V was pared by 3 bases and J by 8 bases, with 14 bases between. This CDR3 region has 15 residues. The germline V gene encodes CDR1 LGHNT and CDR2 FRNRAP. In DNA form, the CDR3 reads TGTGCTAGTGGTTTCGGACCGGGGGTGGATTCACCCCTCCACTTT. Its translation: CASGFGPGVDSPLHF. Filled out from reference TRBV12-5 and TRBJ1-6, the complete variable domain reads DARVTQTPRHKVTEMGQEVTMRCQPILGHNTVFWYRQTMMQGLELLAYFRNRAPLDDSGMPKDRFSAEMPDATLATLKIQPSEPRDSAVYFCASGFGPGVDSPLHFGNGTRLTVT.

Comments on this clonotype: This may be a read error: a much more frequent sequence differs by one nucleotide. The CDR3 ends on some other residue instead of the conserved phenylalanine or tryptophan, so this is likely a read error. The gene calls are TRBV7-9 and TRBJ1-1; D gene ambiguous. Trimming cost V 5 bases and J 3 bases, with 16 bases left between them. This CDR3 is 15 amino acids long. Germline CDR1 reads SEHNR; CDR2 reads FQNEAQ (reference sequence). The CDR3 loop reads CASSVPVGLYTEAFS. The DNA for the CDR3 is TGTGCCAGCAGCGTGCCCGTGGGGTTGTACACTGAAGCTTTCTCT.

This clonotype was observed at least ten times. V is TRBV5-1 and J is TRBJ2-5, with 9 bases matching TRBD1. Trimming took 0 bases from V and 4 from J; bases not matched to a gene: 1. The CDR3 covers 14 residues. CDR1 is SGHRS and CDR2 is YFSETQ in the germline V gene. The CDR3: CASSLETGGETQYF. CDR3 bases: TGCGCCAGCAGCTTGGAGACAGGGGGAGAGACCCAGTACTTC.

This clonotype was recorded many times. The chain carries TRBV7-2 and TRBJ2-2; D might be TRBD2 (5 bases). V lost 1 base to trimming and J lost 5 bases, with 11 bases between them. The CDR3 is 15 residues long. Germline CDR1 reads SGHTA; CDR2 reads FQGNSA. CDR3 nucleotides: TGTGCCAGCAGCTTAGGAGGGCCTATGACCGGGGAGCTGTTTTTT. Its protein product is CASSLGGPMTGELFF.

This clonotype was seen many times. V gene TRBV28 combines with J gene TRBJ1-6, with 7 bases aligning to TRBD1. The ends lost 5 bases at V and 3 bases at J; junction bases unmatched: 7. The CDR3 is 16 residues long. Germline V gives CDR1 MDHEN, CDR2 SYDVKM. DNA for the CDR3: TGTGCCAGCAGTGCATCCGGGACAGTCTATAATTCACCCCTCCACTTT. Translated, it gives CASSASGTVYNSPLHF.

This clonotype was seen at least ten times. V and J are TRBV7-6 and TRBJ2-7, with 11 bases fitting TRBD1. The CDR3 contains 15 residues. After removal of 1 base from V and 7 bases from J, the junction contained 6 bases not matched to a gene. CDR1 is SGHVS, CDR2 FNYEAQ, per germline. CDR3 bases: TGTGCCAGCAGCTTAGGGACAGGGGGCCGGAGAGAGCAGTACTTC. Translating it yields CASSLGTGGRREQYF.

This clonotype was recorded many times. DNA of the CDR3: TGCGCCAGCAGCTATGGGACAGGCCTAAATGAAAAACTGTTTTTT. This gives the protein CASSYGTGLNEKLFF. The J gene is TRBJ1-4, the V gene TRBV5-1; 8 bases agree with TRBD1. Trimming took 3 bases from V and 5 from J; bases not matched to a gene: 6. The CDR3 consists of 15 residues. Germline V gene lookup returns CDR1 SGHRS and CDR2 YFSETQ.

V is TRBV6-2 or TRBV6-3 and J is TRBJ2-2; 9 positions agree with TRBD1. CDR3 size: 15 residues. Germline values: CDR1 MNHEY, CDR2 SVGEGT. V was pared by 4 bases and J by 7 bases, with 7 bases of the junction left unmatched. The CDR3 here is CASSSTGGADGELFF. The CDR3 nucleotides read TGTGCCAGCAGTTCCACAGGGGGCGCGGACGGGGAGCTGTTTTTT.

This clonotype was seen ten or more times. A junction boundary mismatches the germline segment, possibly from a read error. The chain uses TRBV6-1 and TRBJ2-7, with D perhaps TRBD1 or TRBD2 (5 bases each). CDR3 length equals 10 residues. CDR1 and CDR2 (germline): MNHNS, SASEGT. Here the CDR3 reads CASSERGVDF. The CDR3 region has the DNA TGTGCCAGCAGTGAGAGGGGAGTCGACTTC.

This clonotype has at least ten counts. This chain connects TRBV14 to TRBJ2-1, with unresolved D. This CDR3 region has 13 residues. Germline V CDR1 and CDR2: SGHDN, FVKESK. Trimming cost V 0 bases and J 14 bases, with 14 bases left between them. The CDR3: CASSQDDRLVEFF. The DNA for the CDR3 is TGTGCCAGCAGCCAAGATGATCGGCTAGTTGAGTTCTTC.

This clonotype was seen just once. The chain links TRBV7-2 to TRBJ2-1; TRBD2 aligns across 11 bases. Germline CDR1 is SGHTA and CDR2 is FQGNSA. V trimming: 4 bases; J trimming: 6 bases; junction bases outside the gene matches: 2. The CDR3 sequence is 14 residues long. The CDR3 DNA reads TGTGCCAGCAGCTGGACTAGCGGGTTCAATGAGCAGTTCTTC. It encodes CASSWTSGFNEQFF.

This clonotype appeared a few times. At one of its ends the junction is not consistent with the germline gene, which may arise from a read error. The chain carries TRBV14 and TRBJ2-4, with TRBD2 as a possible D gene (6 bases). The CDR3 extends over 14 amino acids. The germline V gene encodes CDR1 SGHDN and CDR2 FVKESK. CDR3 DNA sequence: TGTGCCAGCAGCCAAGGCTGGGGGGAGAACATTCAGTCCTTC. It yields the protein CASSQGWGENIQSF. The full variable domain, its missing parts supplied by reference TRBV14 and TRBJ2-4, is EAGVTQFPSHSVIEKGQTVTLRCDPISGHDNLYWYRRVMGKEIKFLLHFVKESKQDESGMPNNRFLAERTGGTYSTLKVQPAELEDSGVYFCASSQGWGENIQSFGAGTRLSVL.

This clonotype was observed at least ten times. The chain employs TRBV11-2 and TRBJ2-5; D not certain. This CDR3 contains 13 residues. Trimming cost V 1 base and J 0 bases, with 3 bases left between them. CDR1 is SGHAT, CDR2 FQNNGV, per germline. The CDR3 bases are TGTGCCAGCAGCTTAGGGTACCAAGAGACCCAGTACTTC. Amino acid sequence: CASSLGYQETQYF.

This chain connects TRBV12-3 or TRBV12-4 to TRBJ1-6, with D possibly TRBD1 on 5 matching bases. Trimming removed 3 bases at V and 10 bases at J, with 7 bases between. This CDR3 region has 12 residues. CDR3 amino acids: CASSFRGSPLHF. DNA of the CDR3: TGTGCCAGCAGTTTTAGGGGATCACCCCTCCACTTT.